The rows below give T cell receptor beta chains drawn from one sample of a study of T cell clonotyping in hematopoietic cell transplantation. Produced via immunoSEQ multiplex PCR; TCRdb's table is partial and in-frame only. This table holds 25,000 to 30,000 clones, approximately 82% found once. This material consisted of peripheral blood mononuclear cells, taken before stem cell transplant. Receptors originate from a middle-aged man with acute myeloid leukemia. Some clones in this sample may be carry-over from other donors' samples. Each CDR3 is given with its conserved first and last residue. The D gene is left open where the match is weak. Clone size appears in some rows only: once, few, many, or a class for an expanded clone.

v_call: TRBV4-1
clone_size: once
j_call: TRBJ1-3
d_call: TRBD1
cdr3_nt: TGCGCCAGCAGCCAAGATCGGCGGCAGGGGGAAAGGTTTGGTTCTGGAAACACCATATATTTT
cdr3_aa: CASSQDRRQGERFGSGNTIYF

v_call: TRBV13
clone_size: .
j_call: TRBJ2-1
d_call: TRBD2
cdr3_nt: TGTGCCAGCAGCTTAGCCGGGACTAGCGGCAACAATGAGCAGTTCTTC
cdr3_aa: CASSLAGTSGNNEQFF

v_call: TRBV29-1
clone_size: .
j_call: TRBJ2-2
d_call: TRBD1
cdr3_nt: TGCAGCGCGACAGGGTCGAACACCGGGGAGCTGTTTTTT
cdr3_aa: CSATGSNTGELFF

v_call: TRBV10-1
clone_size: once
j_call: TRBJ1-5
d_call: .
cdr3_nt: TGCGCCAGCAGTGAGCTACCGGCGGCGGTAGCATTTCCCCAGCATTTT
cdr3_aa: CASSELPAAVAFPQHF

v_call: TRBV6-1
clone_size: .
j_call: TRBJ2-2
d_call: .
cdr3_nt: TGTGCCAGCAGGAGTATGACCGGGGAGCTGTTTTTT
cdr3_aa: CASRSMTGELFF

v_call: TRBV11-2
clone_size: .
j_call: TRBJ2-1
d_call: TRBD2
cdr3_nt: TGTGCCAGCAGCTTAGAGGCTAGCGGGGGTACTGAGCAGTTCTTC
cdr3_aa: CASSLEASGGTEQFF

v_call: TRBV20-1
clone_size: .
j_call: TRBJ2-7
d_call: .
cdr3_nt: TGCAGTGCTAGCAAATACGAGCAGTACTTC
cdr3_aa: CSASKYEQYF

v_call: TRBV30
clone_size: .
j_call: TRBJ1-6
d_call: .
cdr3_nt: TGTGCCTGGAGTGTACTGGGGGGGGGAAATTCACCCCTCCACTTT
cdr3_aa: CAWSVLGGGNSPLHF

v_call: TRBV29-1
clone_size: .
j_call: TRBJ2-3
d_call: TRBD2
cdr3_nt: TGCAGCGGAGGGGACTACACAGATACGCAGTATTTT
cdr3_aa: CSGGDYTDTQYF

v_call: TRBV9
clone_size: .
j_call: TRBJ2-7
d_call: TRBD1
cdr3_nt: TGTGCCAGCAGCTTTGGGACAGTTCCCTCCTACGAGCAGTACTTC
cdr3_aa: CASSFGTVPSYEQYF

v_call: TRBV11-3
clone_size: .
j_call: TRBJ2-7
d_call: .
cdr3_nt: TGTGCCAGCAGCAGGGACACCTCCTACGAGCAGTACTTC
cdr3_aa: CASSRDTSYEQYF

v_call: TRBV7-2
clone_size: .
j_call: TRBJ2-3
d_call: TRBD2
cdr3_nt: TGTGCCAGCAGTGCGGGGGGCACAGATACGCAGTATTTT
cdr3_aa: CASSAGGTDTQYF

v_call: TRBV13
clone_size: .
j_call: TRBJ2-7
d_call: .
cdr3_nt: TGTGCCAGCAGCCGTACACACGAGAGCTCCTACGAGCAGTACTTC
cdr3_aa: CASSRTHESSYEQYF

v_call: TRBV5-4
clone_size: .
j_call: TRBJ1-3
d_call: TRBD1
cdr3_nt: TGTGCCAGCAGCTTGGCAGGGGGAGGAAACACCATATATTTT
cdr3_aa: CASSLAGGGNTIYF

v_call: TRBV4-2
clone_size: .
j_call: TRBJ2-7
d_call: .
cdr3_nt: TGTGCCAGCAGCCAACCAGGGGTCCCATCAAGTCAGTACTTC
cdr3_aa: CASSQPGVPSSQYF

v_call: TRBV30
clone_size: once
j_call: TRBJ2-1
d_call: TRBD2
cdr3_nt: TGTGCCTGGGGCGGGAAGGGACTAGCGGGGGCTGGTGAGCAGTTCTTC
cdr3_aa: CAWGGKGLAGAGEQFF

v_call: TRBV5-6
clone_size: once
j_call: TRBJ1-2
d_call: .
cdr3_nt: TGTGCCAGCAGTTACGGGAGGGACTATGGCTACACCTTC
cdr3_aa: CASSYGRDYGYTF

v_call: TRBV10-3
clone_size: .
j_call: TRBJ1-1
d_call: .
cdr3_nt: TGTGCCGAGACCGAGGGGCCGAACACTGAAGCTTTCTTT
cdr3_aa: CAETEGPNTEAFF

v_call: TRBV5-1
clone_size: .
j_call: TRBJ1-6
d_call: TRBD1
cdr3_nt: TGCGCCAGCAGCTCGAGACAGGGCGATGAGTCACCCCTCCACTTT
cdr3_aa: CASSSRQGDESPLHF

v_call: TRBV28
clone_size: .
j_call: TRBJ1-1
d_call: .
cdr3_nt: TGTGCCAGCAGGACAGGAGCAGGGACTGAAGCTTTCTTT
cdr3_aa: CASRTGAGTEAFF

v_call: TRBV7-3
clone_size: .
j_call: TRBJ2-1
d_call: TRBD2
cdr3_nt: TGTGCCAGCAGCTCCTCGACTAGCGCCGGTGAGCAGTTCTTC
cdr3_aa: CASSSSTSAGEQFF

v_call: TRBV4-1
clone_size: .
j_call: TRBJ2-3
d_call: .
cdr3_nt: TGCGCCAGCAGCCATGACAAACAGGGCATAACGCAGTATTTT
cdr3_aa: CASSHDKQGITQYF

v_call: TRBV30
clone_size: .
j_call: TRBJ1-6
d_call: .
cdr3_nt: TGTGCCTGGAGATTCCCCTATAATTCACCCCTCCACTTT
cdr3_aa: CAWRFPYNSPLHF

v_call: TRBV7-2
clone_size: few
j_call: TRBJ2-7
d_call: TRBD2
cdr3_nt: TGTGCCAGCAGTTATGGACTAGCGGGAGGTAGTTGGTACTTC
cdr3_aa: CASSYGLAGGSWYF

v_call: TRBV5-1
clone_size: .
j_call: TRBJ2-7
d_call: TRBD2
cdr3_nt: TGCGCCAGCAGCACAAACCTAGCGGGAGGGCCTTACGAGCAGTACTTC
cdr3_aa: CASSTNLAGGPYEQYF

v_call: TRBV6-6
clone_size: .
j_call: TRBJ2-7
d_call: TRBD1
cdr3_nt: TGTGCCAGCAGTTTCTCGGGACAGTACGAGCAGTACTTC
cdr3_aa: CASSFSGQYEQYF

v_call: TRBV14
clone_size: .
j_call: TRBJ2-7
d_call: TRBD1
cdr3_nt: TGTGCCAGCAGTTGGACAGGGGAAACCTACGAGCAGTACTTC
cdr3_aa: CASSWTGETYEQYF

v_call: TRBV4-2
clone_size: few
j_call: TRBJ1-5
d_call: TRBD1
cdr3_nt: TGTGCCAGCAGCCACCCCGGGACAGGGGGCGAGCCCCAGCATTTT
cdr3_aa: CASSHPGTGGEPQHF

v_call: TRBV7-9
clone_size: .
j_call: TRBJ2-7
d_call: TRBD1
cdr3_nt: TGTGCCAGCAGGTTAACAGGGGAACAGCAGTACTTC
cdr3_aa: CASRLTGEQQYF

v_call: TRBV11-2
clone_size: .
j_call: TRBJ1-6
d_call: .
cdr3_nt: TGTGCCAGCAGCACGGCCGGGACACGGAATTCACCCCTCCACTTT
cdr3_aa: CASSTAGTRNSPLHF

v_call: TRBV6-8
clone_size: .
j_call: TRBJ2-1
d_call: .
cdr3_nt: TGTGCCAGCCCCAGGGTGTCGGCCTACAATGAGCAGTTCTTC
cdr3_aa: CASPRVSAYNEQFF

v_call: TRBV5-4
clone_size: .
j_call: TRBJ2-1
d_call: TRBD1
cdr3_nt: TGTGCCAGCAGCGGTACAGGGGCTGTCAGCGATGAGCAGTTCTTC
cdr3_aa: CASSGTGAVSDEQFF

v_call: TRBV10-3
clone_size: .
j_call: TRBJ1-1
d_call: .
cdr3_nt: TGTGCCACCCCCAACCCCTTGAACACTGAAGCTTTCTTT
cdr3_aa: CATPNPLNTEAFF

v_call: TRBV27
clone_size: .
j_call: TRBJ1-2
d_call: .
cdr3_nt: TGTGCCAGCAGTTTCAGAGCTAACTATGGCTACACCTTC
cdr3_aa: CASSFRANYGYTF

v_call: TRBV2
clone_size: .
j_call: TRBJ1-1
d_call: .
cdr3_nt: TGTGCCAGCAGCCTGCTGGGGGGAGAGAACACTGAAGCTTTCTTT
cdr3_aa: CASSLLGGENTEAFF

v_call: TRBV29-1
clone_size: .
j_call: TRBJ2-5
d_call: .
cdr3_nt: TGCAGCGTTGACAAATCACAGGAGACCCAGTACTTC
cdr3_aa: CSVDKSQETQYF

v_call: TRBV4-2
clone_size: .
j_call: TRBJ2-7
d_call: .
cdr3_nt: TGTGCCAGCAGCCAGGGCTCGGGAGACTACGAGCAGTACTTC
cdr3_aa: CASSQGSGDYEQYF

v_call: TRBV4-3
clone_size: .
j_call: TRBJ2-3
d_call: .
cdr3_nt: TGCGCCAGCAGCCAAGCAAGGACAGCCCTTCTAAATACGCAGTATTTT
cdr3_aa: CASSQARTALLNTQYF

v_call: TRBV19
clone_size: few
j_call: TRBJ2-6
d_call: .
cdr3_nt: TGTGCCAGTAGTGCAGGGTACCCCTCTGGGGCCAACGTCCTGACTTTC
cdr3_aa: CASSAGYPSGANVLTF

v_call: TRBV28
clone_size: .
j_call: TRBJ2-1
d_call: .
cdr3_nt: TGTGCCAGCAGCATCAGGAGTAATGAGCAGTTCTTC
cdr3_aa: CASSIRSNEQFF

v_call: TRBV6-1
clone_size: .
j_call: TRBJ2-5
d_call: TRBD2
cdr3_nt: TGTGCCAGCAGTGGGCCGACTAGCGGGAGACGAGAGACCCAGTACTTC
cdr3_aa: CASSGPTSGRRETQYF

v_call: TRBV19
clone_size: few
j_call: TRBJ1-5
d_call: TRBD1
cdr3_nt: TGTGCCAGTTCGCCCGGGGACAGGGGGCAGGGTCAGCCCCAGCATTTT
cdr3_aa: CASSPGDRGQGQPQHF

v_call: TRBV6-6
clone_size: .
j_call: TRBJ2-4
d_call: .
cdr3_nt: TGTGCCAGCAGTGAACCGGGGATTCAGTACTTC
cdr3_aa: CASSEPGIQYF

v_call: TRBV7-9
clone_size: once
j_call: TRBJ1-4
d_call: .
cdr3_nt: TGTGCCAGCAGCCCCCGCCGGCCACTCACTTGGGGCGGAGGTGAAAAACTGTTTTTT
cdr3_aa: CASSPRRPLTWGGGEKLFF

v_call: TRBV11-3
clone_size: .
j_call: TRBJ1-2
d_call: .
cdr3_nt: TGTGCCAGCAGCTTACAGCAGGGCTATGGCTACACCTTC
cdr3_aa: CASSLQQGYGYTF

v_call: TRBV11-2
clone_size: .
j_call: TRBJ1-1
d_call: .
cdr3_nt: TGTGCCAGCAGCTTATCGTTGAACACTGAAGCTTTCTTT
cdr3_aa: CASSLSLNTEAFF

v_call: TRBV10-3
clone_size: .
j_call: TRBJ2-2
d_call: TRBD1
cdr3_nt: TGTGCCATCACCCAGGACAGGACGAACACCGGGGAGCTGTTTTTT
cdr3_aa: CAITQDRTNTGELFF

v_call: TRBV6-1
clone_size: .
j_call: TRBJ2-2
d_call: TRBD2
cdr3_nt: TGTGCCAGTAAAACCGGGACTAGCGACACCGGGGAGCTGTTTTTT
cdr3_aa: CASKTGTSDTGELFF

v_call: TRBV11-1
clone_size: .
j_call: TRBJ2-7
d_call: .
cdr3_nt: TGTGCCAGCGGAACTGGAACAGGGACCAAGCAGTACTTC
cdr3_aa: CASGTGTGTKQYF

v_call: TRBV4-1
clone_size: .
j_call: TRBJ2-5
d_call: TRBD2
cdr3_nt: TGCGCCAGCAGCCAGTTCCACGGAGCGGGAGCCCAAGAGACCCAGTACTTC
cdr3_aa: CASSQFHGAGAQETQYF

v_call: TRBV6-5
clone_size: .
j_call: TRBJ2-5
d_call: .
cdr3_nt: TGTGCCAGCCGCGGAAGCCAAGAGACCCAGTACTTC
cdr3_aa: CASRGSQETQYF

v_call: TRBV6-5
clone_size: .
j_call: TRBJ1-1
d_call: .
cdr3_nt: TGTGCCAGCAGTTCTAAGTTAGCGGGGATGAACACTGAAGCTTTCTTT
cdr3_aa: CASSSKLAGMNTEAFF

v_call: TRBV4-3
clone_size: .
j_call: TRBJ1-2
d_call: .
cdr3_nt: TGCGCCAGCAGTTACACACGGGAGGGAAACGGCTACACCTTC
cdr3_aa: CASSYTREGNGYTF

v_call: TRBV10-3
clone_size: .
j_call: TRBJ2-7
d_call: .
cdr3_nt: TGTGCCATCAGAAGGGACGGGACCTCCTACGAGCAGTACTTC
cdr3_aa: CAIRRDGTSYEQYF

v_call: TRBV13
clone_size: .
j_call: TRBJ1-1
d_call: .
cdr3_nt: TGTGCCAGCAGCCTCGGAAGGAGGCTGAACACTGAAGCTTTCTTT
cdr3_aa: CASSLGRRLNTEAFF

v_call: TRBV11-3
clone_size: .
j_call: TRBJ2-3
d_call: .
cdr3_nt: TGTGCCAGCAGCGAGGGAACTAGCACAGATACGCAGTATTTT
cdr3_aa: CASSEGTSTDTQYF

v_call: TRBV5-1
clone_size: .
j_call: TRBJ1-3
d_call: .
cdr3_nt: TGCGCCAGCAGGCTAAACCCAGGGTCTGGAAACACCATATATTTT
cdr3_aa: CASRLNPGSGNTIYF

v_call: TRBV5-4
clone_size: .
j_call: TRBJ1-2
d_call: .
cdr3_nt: TGTGCCAGCAGCTTGGCCGGCAGTCGTTACTATGGCTACACCTTC
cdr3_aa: CASSLAGSRYYGYTF